This entry lists 27 T cell receptor beta chains sequenced from one sample in a study of CD8 T cells in ankylosing spondylitis. One entry per CDR3 protein, called by TCRdb with MiXCR from the 5' RACE reads. The table lists about 150,000 distinct CDR3 sequences, around 32% of them singletons. Sample: synovial fluid, either unsorted or a sorted T cell fraction (not recorded which). These receptor sequences come from a male donor with ankylosing spondylitis.

As regards this clonotype: With a much larger clone just one base away, this may be a read error. This chain links TRBV4-2 with TRBJ2-7, with 10 bases aligning to TRBD2. The CDR3 loop spans 16 amino acids. V dropped 0 bases and J dropped 3; count of bases not matched to a gene: 5. The germline V gene encodes CDR1 LGHNA and CDR2 YNFKEQ. The CDR3 DNA sequence: TGTGCCAGCAGCCAAGAGGTGCTAGCGGGAGACTACGAGCAGTACTTC. It translates to CASSQEVLAGDYEQYF.

The chain joins TRBV28 to TRBJ2-7; tentatively, D is TRBD1 (6 bases). The germline V and J ends were trimmed by 5 bases and 0 bases, with 17 bases remaining between them. This CDR3 comprises 16 residues. The germline gives CDR1 MDHEN, CDR2 SYDVKM. The CDR3 reads CASSPERGLTSYEQYF. In nucleotides, the CDR3 is TGTGCCAGCAGTCCGGAGAGGGGGTTGACCTCCTACGAGCAGTACTTC.

This clonotype was detected a few times. This sequence joins TRBV12-3 or TRBV12-4 and TRBJ2-5; TRBD2 matches at 14 bases. The CDR3 extends over 18 amino acids. The junction had 10 bases not matched to a gene; V was cut back by 6 bases and J by 1 base. The CDR3 region is CASSHGTSGRGGQETQYF. In nucleotides, the CDR3 is TGTGCCAGCAGCCACGGGACTAGCGGGAGAGGAGGCCAAGAGACCCAGTACTTC.

The chain recombines TRBV18 with TRBJ1-1; no clear D. The CDR3 length is 14 residues. Germline V CDR1 and CDR2: KGHSH, LQKENI. V was pared by 1 base and J by 1 base, with 7 bases between. This CDR3 is CASSPQGSNTEAFF. The CDR3 nucleotides read TGTGCCAGCTCACCACAGGGTTCGAACACTGAAGCTTTCTTT.

This clonotype was picked up many times. V usage is TRBV18 and J usage is TRBJ2-4; tentatively, D is TRBD1 (6 bases). CDR3 length equals 14 residues. Trimming took 3 bases from V and 8 from J, leaving 14 bases between them. Looked up from germline, CDR1 is KGHSH and CDR2 is LQKENI. CDR3 in amino acids: CASSPLGDTDIQYF. CDR3 DNA: TGTGCCAGCTCACCTCTTGGGGACACGGACATTCAGTACTTC.

This clonotype was detected a few times. The chain is built from TRBV5-8 and TRBJ2-7, with 8 bases matching TRBD1. Germline trimming cut 4 bases from V and 10 bases from J; bases unmatched to any gene: 7. From germline, CDR1 is SGHTS and CDR2 YDEGEE. This CDR3 is built from 12 residues. The CDR3 here is CASSPGQGRQYF. CDR3 DNA: TGTGCCAGCAGCCCTGGACAGGGCCGCCAGTACTTC.

The chain couples TRBV12-3 or TRBV12-4 to TRBJ2-7; D is uncertain. CDR3 size: 14 residues. Trimming shortened V by 4 bases and J by 2 bases, and 12 bases separated the two germline ends. The CDR3 DNA sequence: TGTGCCAGCAGTTCCCCGACACCCCCCTACGAGCAGTACTTC. This translates into CASSSPTPPYEQYF.

The chain links TRBV7-8 to TRBJ1-4; D call uncertain. The germline V gene encodes CDR1 SGHVS and CDR2 FQNEAQ. The CDR3 has 17 amino acids. V was shortened by 5 bases and J by 0 bases, with 16 bases between the two germline ends. The CDR3 DNA follows: TGTGCCAGCAGCCCTAACCGACACACTGCAACTAATGAAAAACTGTTTTTT. Its translation: CASSPNRHTATNEKLFF.

This clonotype was detected a few times. The chain joins TRBV28 to TRBJ2-7; possible D gene TRBD1, 7 bases. The CDR3 sequence is 15 residues long. Germline V gene lookup returns CDR1 MDHEN and CDR2 SYDVKM. V was pared by 2 bases and J by 3 bases, with 14 bases between. CDR3 DNA sequence: TGTGCCAGCAGTTTAGGAGGGACAGTAATCTACGAGCAGTACTTC. Translation gives CASSLGGTVIYEQYF.

A single count supports this clonotype. The V call is TRBV4-1, the J call TRBJ2-2, with 8 bases matching TRBD1. This CDR3 region has 15 residues. The germline V gene encodes CDR1 MGHRA and CDR2 YSYEKL. J lost 7 bases, V lost 4 bases, and 8 bases had no gene match. CDR3 amino acids: CASSLRTGYSGELFF. The CDR3 DNA sequence: TGCGCCAGCAGCCTCCGGACAGGGTATAGCGGGGAGCTGTTTTTT.

This clonotype was counted many times. The chain carries TRBV6-1 and TRBJ2-1, with D possibly TRBD2 on 6 matching bases. Trimming removed 4 bases from V and 7 bases from J, with 17 bases in between. Germline V gene sequence: CDR1 MNHNS, CDR2 SASEGT. The CDR3 is made up of 15 amino acids. CDR3 sequence reads: CASSAPLRRGNEQFF. The DNA for the CDR3 is TGTGCCAGCAGTGCTCCCTTAAGGCGGGGAAATGAGCAGTTCTTC.

This chain links TRBV14 with TRBJ1-4; D remains unclear. Germline loops: CDR1 SGHDN, CDR2 FVKESK. V was cut by 4 bases and J by 5 bases, with 8 bases left in between. This CDR3 comprises 13 residues. The CDR3 DNA follows: TGTGCCAGCAGCCTACAGCCAAATGAAAAACTGTTTTTT. It translates to CASSLQPNEKLFF.

This chain connects TRBV11-1 to TRBJ1-5; a weak D match, TRBD1 (6 bases). CDR1 and CDR2 (germline): SGHAT, FQDESV (reference sequence). Between the trimmed V and J ends, which lost 7 bases and 4 bases, there was a span of 26 bases. The length of the CDR3 is 18 residues. CDR3 protein: CASTTYDIPGAFNQPQHF. Written as DNA, the CDR3 is TGTGCCAGCACCACTTACGATATTCCGGGGGCCTTTAATCAGCCCCAGCATTTT.

CDR3 nucleotide sequence: TGTGCCAGTAGCAAGGGACGAGGGGACACTGAAGCTTTCTTT. As protein: CASSKGRGDTEAFF. The chain joins TRBV19 to TRBJ1-1; maybe TRBD1 (5 bases). V lost 6 bases and J lost 3, with 14 bases in between. This CDR3 region has 14 residues. Germline assignment: CDR1 LNHDA and CDR2 SQIVND (reference sequence).

This clonotype has more than one count but fewer than ten. The chain couples TRBV28 to TRBJ1-5; maybe TRBD1 (5 bases). This CDR3 has 16 amino acids. The germline V gene encodes CDR1 MDHEN and CDR2 SYDVKM. Deletions cut 7 bases from V and 4 bases from J, with 20 bases between. This CDR3 reads CASKYGSGSPNQPQHF. CDR3 in DNA: TGTGCCAGCAAATACGGATCAGGGTCCCCAAATCAGCCCCAGCATTTT.

The V gene is TRBV9, the J gene TRBJ2-1; no clear D gene. In germline, CDR1 is SGDLS, CDR2 YYNGEE. This CDR3 spans 15 amino acids. The V and J ends lost 2 bases and 8 bases respectively, with 17 bases between them. For the CDR3, the DNA is TGTGCCAGCAGCGTCTCTAGGTGGAGTTACGATGAGCAGTTCTTC. This translates into CASSVSRWSYDEQFF.

In the case of this clonotype: Germline is not matched at one junction end, which may reflect a read error. The rearrangement uses TRBV7-7 and TRBJ2-3, with TRBD1 matching over 10 bases. Germline assignment: CDR1 SSHAT and CDR2 FNYEAQ (reference sequence). The CDR3 loop spans 15 amino acids. CDR3: CASSVRQGAADTQYF. In DNA form, the CDR3 reads TGTGCTAGCAGCGTAAGACAGGGGGCCGCAGATACGCAGTATTTT.

This clonotype was detected ten times or more. The gene calls are TRBV27 and TRBJ1-6; D is perhaps TRBD1 (5 bases). The germline V gene encodes CDR1 MNHEY and CDR2 SMNVEV (reference sequence). Trimming left V 9 bases short and J 7 bases short, with 19 bases between. The CDR3 has 15 residues. In nucleotides, the CDR3 is TGTGCCAGTCGGGGGAGGGCATCCACAAATTCACCCCTCCACTTT. The encoded protein is CASRGRASTNSPLHF.

This clonotype occurred a few times. Here the CDR3 DNA reads TGCAGCGTTGTGAGGGGCCCCCACCAAGAGACCCAGTACTTC. Translated, it gives CSVVRGPHQETQYF. This rearrangement joins TRBV29-1 to TRBJ2-5; D tentatively fits TRBD1 or TRBD2 (5 bases each). This CDR3 contains 14 residues. Germline CDR1 and CDR2: SQVTM and ANQGSEA. Trimming took off 4 bases at V and 0 bases at J, with 12 bases between the two ends. The whole variable domain, filled in from reference TRBV29-1 and TRBJ2-5, reads SAVISQKPSRDICQRGTSLTIQCQVDSQVTMMFWYRQQPGQSLTLIATANQGSEATYESGFVIDKFPISRPNLTFSTLTVSNMSPEDSSIYLCSVVRGPHQETQYFGPGTRLLVL.

The V gene is TRBV21-1, the J gene TRBJ2-7. TRBV21-1 is a pseudogene. The length of the CDR3 is 14 residues. This chain's CDR3 is CASSPEVFEIEQYF. The CDR3 DNA sequence: TGTGCCAGCAGCCCAGAGGTGTTTGAGATCGAGCAGTACTTC.

The rearrangement links TRBV6-1 to TRBJ1-4; 7 bases map to TRBD1. V gave up 1 base and J gave up 5 bases; unmatched junction bases: 4. CDR1 MNHNS and CDR2 SASEGT come from the germline V gene. The CDR3 covers 15 residues. The CDR3, as DNA: TGTGCCAGCAGTGAAGGGCAGGGGGGGAATGAAAAACTGTTTTTT. Protein sequence: CASSEGQGGNEKLFF.

The rearrangement joins TRBV7-8 to TRBJ1-1; tentative D call: TRBD1 (6 bases). The CDR3 is 15 amino acids. Trimming cost V 2 bases and J 0 bases, with 10 bases left between them. Germline V gives CDR1 SGHVS, CDR2 FQNEAQ. The CDR3 bases are TGTGCCAGCAGCTTATTCGACAGGCTGAACACTGAAGCTTTCTTT. Encoded protein: CASSLFDRLNTEAFF.

With respect to this clonotype: Because the CDR3 is missing its conserved closing phenylalanine or tryptophan, this is likely a read error. The chain carries TRBV11-2 and TRBJ2-1, with 10 bases fitting TRBD2. There are 16 residues in the CDR3. Trimming took 0 bases from V and 5 from J; bases not matched to a gene: 4. CDR1 SGHAT and CDR2 FQNNGV come from the germline V gene. The CDR3 spells CASSLDLLAGDNEQFI. In DNA, the CDR3 is TGTGCCAGCAGCTTAGATCTCCTAGCGGGGGACAATGAGCAGTTCATC.

Concerning this clonotype itself: The junction departs from germline at one end; a sequencing error may be responsible. This rearrangement joins TRBV28 to TRBJ2-1, with D unclear. Per the germline V gene, CDR1 is MDHEN and CDR2 is SYDVKM. The CDR3 runs 13 residues. CDR3 bases: TGTGCCAGCAGTTTTGGTCTCCAAGTTCCCCTCCTCTTC. This sequence encodes CASSFGLQVPLLF. Supplemented by reference TRBV28 and TRBJ2-1, the full variable domain reads DVKVTQSSRYLVKRTGEKVFLECVQDMDHENMFWYRQDPGLGLRLIYFSYDVKMKEKGDIPEGYSVSREKKERFSLILESASTNQTSMYLCASSFGLQVPLLFGPGTRLTVL.

The rearrangement links TRBV20-1 to TRBJ2-1; weak D call: TRBD1 (6 bases). V lost 0 bases, J lost 5 bases, and 20 bases lay in between. CDR1 is DFQATT, CDR2 SNEGSKA, per germline (reference sequence). The CDR3 loop spans 17 amino acids. The CDR3 region has the DNA TGCAGTGCTAGAGATTTTATTGGTCCGGACAGAAACAATGAGCAGTTCTTC. Its protein is CSARDFIGPDRNNEQFF.

There are a few counts of this clonotype. The chain recombines TRBV11-2 with TRBJ2-3; 8 bases match TRBD1. Germline CDR1 reads SGHAT; CDR2 reads FQNNGV. The CDR3 has 15 amino acids. Losses at the gene ends were 6 bases for V and 1 base for J; bases not matched to a gene: 6. The CDR3 sequence: CASSLQGVGTDTQYF. The CDR3 DNA reads as TGTGCCAGCAGTCTACAGGGGGTCGGCACAGATACGCAGTATTTT. Based on the CDR3 plus reference TRBV11-2 and TRBJ2-3, the full variable domain is EAGVAQSPRYKIIEKRQSVAFWCNPISGHATLYWYQQILGQGPKLLIQFQNNGVVDDSQLPKDRFSAERLKGVDSTLKIQPAKLEDSAVYLCASSLQGVGTDTQYFGPGTRLTVL.

The rearrangement links TRBV6-1 to TRBJ1-2; 7 bases map to TRBD1. CDR1 is MNHNS, CDR2 SASEGT, per germline. The junction had 7 bases not matched to a gene; V was cut back by 4 bases and J by 8 bases. This CDR3 has 13 residues. CDR3 sequence (DNA): TGTGCCAGCAGTGCGAACCGGGACAGAGGCTACACCTTC. This sequence encodes CASSANRDRGYTF.